A single sample is the source of the 4 T cell receptor beta chains below, sequenced in a study of blood T cell repertoires in COVID-19. Measured with immunoSEQ multiplex PCR; TCRdb has only the in-frame clones, and not every one. The sample holds about 95,000 clones, roughly four fifths seen once. Sequencing used peripheral blood. These receptors all stem from a human donor in a cohort sampled during active COVID-19.

The chain has TRBV4-3 and TRBJ1-4, with TRBD1 matching 9 bases. The CDR3 extends over 18 amino acids. The germline V gene encodes CDR1 LGHNA and CDR2 YSLEER. J lost 4 bases, V lost 0 bases, and 9 bases had no gene match. This CDR3 is CASSQDRIGTGNNEKLFF. As DNA, the CDR3 is TGCGCCAGCAGCCAAGATCGAATAGGGACAGGGAATAATGAAAAACTGTTTTTT.

This rearrangement joins TRBV9 to TRBJ2-3; 7 bases match TRBD1. Germline CDR1 is SGDLS and CDR2 is YYNGEE. The CDR3 has 16 residues. Trimming took 0 bases from V and 0 from J; bases not matched to a gene: 4. Here the CDR3 reads CASSVGDSSSTDTQYF. The DNA for the CDR3 is TGTGCCAGCAGCGTAGGGGACAGTTCCAGCACAGATACGCAGTATTTT.

The chain joins TRBV7-9 to TRBJ1-5; D unclear. CDR3 length: 14 amino acids. Germline V CDR1 and CDR2: SEHNR, FQNEAQ (reference sequence). Trimming pared 0 bases from V and 4 bases from J, leaving 7 bases between. The CDR3 DNA sequence: TGTGCCAGCAGCTTAGCGGCAGGAAATCAGCCCCAGCATTTT. It is translated as CASSLAAGNQPQHF.

This clone was seen just once. The chain links TRBV5-1 to TRBJ2-1; perhaps TRBD2 as D (5 bases). The CDR3 has 15 residues. Germline CDR1 SGHRS, CDR2 YFSETQ. Trimming stripped 1 base from V and 0 bases from J, with 8 bases between. CDR3 DNA: TGCGCCAGCAGCTTGACTGGGAGCTCCTACAATGAGCAGTTCTTC. This encodes CASSLTGSSYNEQFF.